The rows below give T cell receptor beta chains drawn from one sample of a study of CD8 T cell repertoires and HIV-1 epitope variants. Antigens of these TCRs are unknown. The repertoire was sequenced with immunoSEQ multiplex PCR; TCRdb's copy has only in-frame clones and lacks some. The sample lists several thousand clones; around 65% were seen once. Sequenced: cultured CD8+ T cells derived from PBMCs. The source of these receptors is a male donor with HIV. Each CDR3 is given with its conserved first and last residue. The D gene is left open where the match is weak. Clone size appears in some rows only: once, few, many, or a class for an expanded clone.

D gene	clone size	J gene	V gene	CDR3 DNA	CDR3 protein
NA	NA	TRBJ1-6	TRBV5-6	TGTGCCAGCAGCTTGGCCGAAATGGGTTCACCCCTCCACTTT	CASSLAEMGSPLHF
TRBD1	large	TRBJ1-3	TRBV13	TGTGCCAGCAGCCCTGACAGGGACGGGCGAAACACCATATATTTT	CASSPDRDGRNTIYF
NA	NA	TRBJ1-5	TRBV5-6	TGTGCCAGCAGCTTGGGAGGGTTCAATCAGCCCCAGCATTTT	CASSLGGFNQPQHF
TRBD1	NA	TRBJ1-5	TRBV7-8	TGTGCCAGCAGAAAGGGACAGGGATTTTATAGCAATCAGCCCCAGCATTTT	CASRKGQGFYSNQPQHF
NA	once	TRBJ2-1	TRBV9	TGTGCCAGCAGCGTAGGGTCGAGGGGGGGAAATGAGCAGTTCTTC	CASSVGSRGGNEQFF
NA	NA	TRBJ2-7	TRBV6-5	TGTGCCAGCAGTTACGAAGGGTCAGACTACGAGCAGTACTTC	CASSYEGSDYEQYF
TRBD1	NA	TRBJ1-1	TRBV4-1	TGCGCCAGCAGCCAACCCCAGCAGGGGGCCACTGAAGCTTTCTTT	CASSQPQQGATEAFF
NA	NA	TRBJ2-5	TRBV9	TGTGCCAGCAGCTCCGCCGGGATAGATCAAGAGACCCAGTACTTC	CASSSAGIDQETQYF
NA	NA	TRBJ1-1	TRBV7-2	TGTGCCAGCAGCTTAGGAGGATCATCAATAGGCAGGGCCACTGAAGCTTTCTTT	CASSLGGSSIGRATEAFF
TRBD2	NA	TRBJ2-2	TRBV7-6	TGTGCCAGCAGCCGTCTAGCGGGGGGCGACACCGGGGAGCTGTTTTTT	CASSRLAGGDTGELFF
TRBD2	NA	TRBJ2-3	TRBV6-4	TGTGCCAGCAGTGACTCGCGGGGGGGCACAGATACGCAGTATTTT	CASSDSRGGTDTQYF
TRBD1	few	TRBJ2-1	TRBV27	TGTGCCAGCAGCTTAGAAGGGACAGGCTACAATGAGCAGTTCTTC	CASSLEGTGYNEQFF
NA	NA	TRBJ1-4	TRBV21-1	TGTGCCAGCACCCGAGGGGGGAGGCCTAATGAAAAACTGTTTTTT	CASTRGGRPNEKLFF
NA	NA	TRBJ2-1	TRBV5-6	TGTGCCAGCAGCTTGGGTGCGTACGAGCAGTTCTTC	CASSLGAYEQFF
TRBD1	NA	TRBJ1-5	TRBV5-8	TGTGCCAGCAGCTTTGATGCTACAGGGGATCTAGTGCCTCAGCCCCAGCATTTT	CASSFDATGDLVPQPQHF
NA	NA	TRBJ1-1	TRBV5-4	TGTGCCAGCAGCAGCGGGGGGCAAGACGGCACTGAAGCTTTCTTT	CASSSGGQDGTEAFF
NA	NA	TRBJ2-3	TRBV28	TGTGCCAGCACCCTCAGGGGTAGGCGGGATACGCAGTATTTT	CASTLRGRRDTQYF
TRBD1	NA	TRBJ2-3	TRBV2	TGTGCCAGCAGTCCCTTGACAGGGGGCGAAGCAGATGCGCAGTATTTT	CASSPLTGGEADAQYF
NA	NA	TRBJ1-2	TRBV28	TGTGCCAGCAGTGGAGGTGGTGGCTACACCTTC	CASSGGGGYTF
NA	NA	TRBJ2-2	TRBV7-9	TGTGCCAGCAGCTTATGGACTTCCACACGGGGGGAGCTGTTTTTT	CASSLWTSTRGELFF
NA	NA	TRBJ2-1	TRBV28	TGTGCCAGCAGTTGGGAATACAATGAGCAGTTCTTC	CASSWEYNEQFF
NA	NA	TRBJ1-4	TRBV28	TGTGCCAGCAGTTTACTAGTTGATTCAACTAATGAAAAACTGTTTTTT	CASSLLVDSTNEKLFF
TRBD1	NA	TRBJ1-5	TRBV28	TGTGCCAGCAGTTTATATGCAGGGGGCGGCAATCAGCCCCAGCATTTT	CASSLYAGGGNQPQHF
TRBD1	NA	TRBJ2-1	TRBV7-7	TGTGCTAGCAGCCCGGGACAGCTCTCCTACAATGAGCAGTTCTTC	CASSPGQLSYNEQFF
NA	once	TRBJ2-1	TRBV6-5	TGTGCCAGCAGTTACCGAAAGGGGGATGAGCAGTTCTTC	CASSYRKGDEQFF
TRBD1	NA	TRBJ2-1	TRBV4-1	TGCGCCAGCAGCTCCGGGACAGGGAACTACAATGAGCAGTTCTTC	CASSSGTGNYNEQFF
NA	NA	TRBJ1-1	TRBV28	TGTGCCAGCAATTGGGGGGCGGGTGAAGCTTTCTTT	CASNWGAGEAFF
TRBD1	NA	TRBJ2-5	TRBV7-3	TGTGCCAGCAGCTTAGGGACAGGGGAGATAGGAGAGACCCAGTACTTC	CASSLGTGEIGETQYF
NA	NA	TRBJ2-3	TRBV6-1	TGTGCCAGCAGCCGTATCAGGACAGGCACAGATACGCAGTATTTT	CASSRIRTGTDTQYF
NA	NA	TRBJ1-5	TRBV11-2	TGTGCCAGCAGCCCCGACCCACTGGTCCGGCCCCAGCATTTT	CASSPDPLVRPQHF
TRBD2	medium-sized	TRBJ2-1	TRBV10-2	TGCGCCAGCAGTGATTCGAGCGGGGGGCAAGGTGAGCAGTTCTTC	CASSDSSGGQGEQFF
TRBD1	NA	TRBJ1-6	TRBV4-2	TGTGCCAGCGGCGACAGGGCTTCCTATAATTCACCCCTCCACTTT	CASGDRASYNSPLHF
NA	few	TRBJ2-7	TRBV7-6	TGTGCCAGCGGAGAGGATATGTACGAGCAGTACTTC	CASGEDMYEQYF
NA	NA	TRBJ2-1	TRBV5-4	TGTGCCAGTTTGCTACTACCCGGCAATGAGCAGTTCTTC	CASLLLPGNEQFF
NA	few	TRBJ1-5	TRBV30	TGTGCCTGGAGTGTACGTGGTCTTCAGCCCCAGCATTTT	CAWSVRGLQPQHF
TRBD1	few	TRBJ1-1	TRBV5-4	TGTGCCAGCAGCTGGGGACAGACTGAAGCTTTCTTT	CASSWGQTEAFF
TRBD1	NA	TRBJ2-3	TRBV6-1	TGTGCCAGCTACGAGCGACAGGGTTACCCAGATACGCAGTATTTT	CASYERQGYPDTQYF
TRBD2	NA	TRBJ2-3	TRBV5-4	TGTGCCAGCAGCGAAGCGGGGGAACACACAGATACGCAGTATTTT	CASSEAGEHTDTQYF
NA	NA	TRBJ2-1	TRBV15	TGTGCCACCAGCAGAGATCCTCAGGGGGGGGATGAGCAGTTCTTC	CATSRDPQGGDEQFF
NA	once	TRBJ2-7	TRBV9	TGTGCCAGCAGCCCGGGGGACAGCTCCTACGAGCAGTACTTC	CASSPGDSSYEQYF
TRBD2	NA	TRBJ2-5	TRBV29-1	TGCAGCGTTGCTGGACGGGAGGGTTATCTAGAGACCCAGTACTTC	CSVAGREGYLETQYF
NA	NA	TRBJ1-5	TRBV19	TGTGCCAGTAGCCAGTGGGGGTCTGGGCAGCCCCAGCATTTT	CASSQWGSGQPQHF